A single T cell receptor (beta chain) is shown here with its context. The sample originates from a study of blood T cell repertoires in COVID-19. For the study at large: Italy, Spain and the United States were the sources of the convalescent and acute COVID-19 samples. T cells, B-cell-depleted T cells, or PBMCs provided the cDNA or gDNA that served as material.

Germline-derived CDR1 and CDR2 are LGHDT and YNNKEL (reference sequence). V was trimmed by 3 bases and J by 4 bases, leaving 12 bases between them. The CDR3 length is 15 residues. Authors' methods: The authors estimated nucleated cell counts from reference gene primer amplification. The repertoire was sequenced with immunoSEQ multiplex PCR; TCRdb's copy has only in-frame clones and lacks some. The V and J calls and clone size were taken over from that table, and D and trimming were inferred from the DNA. The sample shows about 52,000 clones, around 90% of them seen only once. The source of this sequence is a human donor in a cohort sampled during active COVID-19. This chain uses TRBV3-1 (or the pseudogene TRBV3-2) with TRBJ2-2; possibly TRBD1 for D (6 bases). Material for sequencing was peripheral blood. CDR3 in amino acids: CASSQGQGITGELFF. The CDR3 DNA follows: TGTGCCAGCAGCCAGGGTCAGGGGATCACCGGGGAGCTGTTTTTT.